A selection of T cell receptor beta chains follows, all from one sample in a study of cytomegalovirus exposure and HLA in healthy donors. Clones were sequenced by immunoSEQ multiplex PCR, and TCRdb holds only the in-frame ones, with some missing. The table shows about 150,000 clones, with about 84% occurring only once. Sequenced material: PBMCs. These receptors were taken from a man aged 50 to 59 in good health and CMV-seropositive. The CDR3 runs from the conserved cysteine through the conserved F or W.

>TRBV30|TRBJ1-6
CASQGTYNSPLHF
>TRBV2|TRBJ1-6
CATKSESSYNSPLHF
>TRBV11-1|TRBJ2-7
CASSLAFVSYEQYF
>TRBV11-3|TRBJ2-3
CASSLGGPADTQYF
>TRBV5-1|TRBJ1-1
CASSFSRGNTEAFF
>TRBV14|TRBJ1-2
CASSQDRGQGAYGYTF
>TRBV2|TRBJ1-2
CASRSDAGWGYTF
>TRBV6-5|TRBJ2-7
CASSTPGVYEQYF
>TRBV6-1|TRBJ2-4
CASSSDGLAKNIQYF
>TRBV5-1|TRBJ2-7
CASSVGTGYEQYF
>TRBV5-1|TRBJ1-1
CASSFPGDTEAFF
>TRBV9|TRBJ2-3
CASSETGTDTQYF
>TRBV5-1|TRBJ2-7
CASSLWQGVYEQYF
>TRBV27|TRBJ1-2
CASRRTGTNNYGYTF
>TRBV5-6|TRBJ2-7
CASSLDARVRQQYF
>TRBV27|TRBJ1-3
CASSLKGSGNTIYF
>TRBV2|TRBJ1-4
CASRAQGARYEKLFF
>TRBV15|TRBJ2-1
CATSSTSGQGYNEQFF
>TRBV7-9|TRBJ2-5
CASGGAPETQYF
>TRBV5-1|TRBJ1-1
CASSLAGGHRVAFF
>TRBV15|TRBJ2-7
CATSPVWREAYEQYF
>TRBV5-1|TRBJ2-3
CASSLVAGGTDTQYF
>TRBV7-2|TRBJ2-7
CASSRLTSGRGAEQYF
>TRBV5-6|TRBJ2-1
CASSFLGPGNEQFF
>TRBV10-3|TRBJ2-7
CAPPYSSYEQYF
>TRBV5-1|TRBJ1-2
CASSLETGPGKTF
>TRBV5-1|TRBJ2-4
CASSLVSSGLAKNIQYF
>TRBV4-2|TRBJ2-2
CASSQDLGTGTGELFF
>TRBV27|TRBJ2-7
CASRFRTGPYEQYF
>TRBV6-6|TRBJ2-5
CASSSTTLRETQYF
>TRBV5-1|NA
CASSLGPGQGVNEQYF
>TRBV15|TRBJ1-2
CATSRENPRQGSGYTF
>TRBV5-4|TRBJ1-6
CASSLRAQGSNSPLHF
>TRBV6-1|TRBJ2-3
CASSEPAAVEGPTDTQYF
>TRBV14|TRBJ2-1
CASSQDRGSYNEQFF
>TRBV2|TRBJ1-1
CASREDMFEAFF
>TRBV27|TRBJ2-5
CASSLWGGGRETQYF
>TRBV5-1|TRBJ1-1
CASSLQGQNTEAFF
>TRBV11-1|TRBJ2-1
CASSILGWEDEYNEQFF
>TRBV6-1|TRBJ1-3
CATGQLPSGNTIYF
>TRBV9|TRBJ2-1
CASSVSGTAYNEQFF
>TRBV4-1|TRBJ1-1
CASSQPTGVNTEAFF
>TRBV4-1|TRBJ2-7
CASSPRGGEQYF
>TRBV4-1|TRBJ1-3
CASSQAAGAGNTIYF
>TRBV7-9|TRBJ1-2
CASSLDGTTLGYTF
>TRBV18|TRBJ2-1
CASSRDRDRPNYNEQFF
>TRBV27|TRBJ1-2
CASSLNEGATLYGYTF
>TRBV27|TRBJ1-2
CASGPDRNKSGYTF
>TRBV28|TRBJ1-1
CATVARSQAFF
>TRBV28|TRBJ2-3
CASSSRGSGGADTQYF
>TRBV9|TRBJ2-5
CASSVGVLAGLQETQYF
>TRBV7-3|TRBJ2-2
CASSRGGELFF
>TRBV18|TRBJ2-3
CASSPQRLAGLTDTQYF
>TRBV19|TRBJ2-6
CASLPSGTEYSGANVLTF
>TRBV2|TRBJ2-1
CASSPTANEQFF
>TRBV6-6|TRBJ1-2
CASRPGGEGRGGYTF
>TRBV27|TRBJ2-1
CASSLRSRGVSGTSGYNEQFF